The clone carrying this TCR beta chain has a handful of counts. Its cognate antigen is unknown. The data derive from a study of T-cell memory formation after mild COVID-19. Study-level points and caveats: Cross-reactive memory seemingly joined, as some responding clones were found in pre-infection memory. CD4/CD8 balance characterized clones contracting day 15 to 85, and CD4+ skew characterized later expanders.

Germline loops: CDR1 SGHVS, CDR2 FQNEAQ. This CDR3 contains 15 residues. V was cut by 1 base and J by 0 bases, with 9 bases left in between. 5'RACE primed from the constant segment yielded TCR alpha and TCR beta cDNA libraries bearing sample barcodes and UMIs. Using its own MiXCR run on the 5' RACE reads, TCRdb lists one record per CDR3 protein. In the table there are roughly 280,000 distinct CDR3 sequences, 15% to 20% of which are singletons. The source is a man between 18 and 29 years old who had mild COVID-19 (a few samples of this study predate the infection). Cell type and time point are not known. The sequenced sample was PBMCs or a T cell subset sorted from them (not recorded which). The rearrangement joins TRBV7-8 to TRBJ1-1; D remains unclear. This chain's CDR3 is CASSLVSLLNTEAFF. The CDR3 DNA reads TGTGCCAGCAGCTTAGTTAGCCTGTTGAACACTGAAGCTTTCTTT.